This T cell receptor beta chain originates from a study of CD8 T cells in ankylosing spondylitis. Study-wide results and limits: Matched ankylosing spondylitis synovial fluid reportedly contained a significantly enriched population of disease-linked clones. A motif in TCR beta, a set of roughly eight highly homologous variants, appeared characteristic of ankylosing spondylitis blood.

As concerns this clonotype: Its antigen is undetermined.

Germline V gene sequence: CDR1 LGHDT, CDR2 YNNKEL (reference sequence). This CDR3 spans 22 amino acids. Unmatched junction bases numbered 20, after V lost 3 bases and J lost 2 bases. A single record per CDR3 protein comes from TCRdb applying MiXCR to the 5' RACE reads. The repertoire holds hundreds of thousands of distinct CDR3 sequences, with approximately 20% as singletons. The chain uses TRBV3-1 and TRBJ2-6; TRBD1 matches at 9 bases. The source of this sequence is a male donor with ankylosing spondylitis. Sample: blood, either unsorted or a sorted T cell fraction (not recorded which). CDR3 region: CASSHPGQGNQRTVAGANVLTF. The CDR3 DNA follows: TGTGCCAGCAGCCATCCGGGACAGGGAAACCAACGTACCGTTGCTGGGGCCAACGTCCTGACTTTC.